These T cell receptor beta chains were read from a single sample in a study of T cells in Graves' hyperthyroidism and ophthalmopathy. TCRdb reanalysed the multiplex PCR reads using MiXCR and keeps one entry per CDR3 protein. The profile shows around 350,000 distinct CDR3 sequences, 20% to 30% of them singletons. The sequenced material came from blood. These receptors were obtained from a man aged 45-65 years with Graves' hyperthyroidism. Each CDR3 is given with its conserved first and last residue. A D gene is named only where the DNA matches it firmly. The size of a clone is reported for some rows only, either as once, few or many, or as a class for expanded clones.

d_call: TRBD2; v_call: TRBV11-2; clone_size: many; j_call: TRBJ2-3; cdr3_aa: CASTGGDTQYF; cdr3_nt: TGTGCCAGCACCGGGGGGGATACGCAGTATTTT
d_call: TRBD2; v_call: TRBV9; clone_size: once; j_call: TRBJ2-1; cdr3_aa: CASSPSGRADEQFF; cdr3_nt: TGTGCCAGCAGCCCTAGCGGGAGGGCCGATGAGCAGTTCTTC
d_call: TRBD1; v_call: TRBV18; clone_size: few; j_call: TRBJ1-3; cdr3_aa: CASSPRDRQNTIYF; cdr3_nt: TGTGCCAGCTCACCACGGGACAGGCAAAACACCATATATTTT
d_call: -; v_call: TRBV27; clone_size: few; j_call: TRBJ2-2; cdr3_aa: CASSQGAGLTGELFF; cdr3_nt: TGTGCCAGCAGTCAAGGCGCGGGGTTGACCGGGGAGCTGTTTTTT
d_call: -; v_call: TRBV7-9; clone_size: -; j_call: TRBJ2-2; cdr3_aa: CASSLATSGELFF; cdr3_nt: TGTGCCAGCAGCTTAGCGACTAGCGGGGAGCTGTTTTTT
d_call: -; v_call: TRBV3-1; clone_size: few; j_call: TRBJ2-1; cdr3_aa: CASSQVGEQFF; cdr3_nt: TGTGCCAGCAGCCAAGTTGGTGAGCAGTTCTTC
d_call: TRBD1; v_call: TRBV5-1; clone_size: -; j_call: TRBJ1-2; cdr3_aa: CASSLGQGGYGYTF; cdr3_nt: TGCGCCAGCAGCCTTGGACAGGGGGGCTATGGCTACACCTTC
d_call: TRBD1; v_call: TRBV28; clone_size: few; j_call: TRBJ1-5; cdr3_aa: CASSSSSNTGVGNQPQHF; cdr3_nt: TGTGCCAGCAGTTCATCTAGTAATACAGGGGTCGGTAATCAGCCCCAGCATTTT
d_call: -; v_call: TRBV5-1; clone_size: few; j_call: TRBJ1-1; cdr3_aa: CASSLARRENTEAFF; cdr3_nt: TGCGCCAGCAGCTTGGCGCGGAGGGAGAACACTGAAGCTTTCTTT
d_call: TRBD1; v_call: TRBV19; clone_size: few; j_call: TRBJ1-1; cdr3_aa: CASSIEDRGWTEAFF; cdr3_nt: TGTGCCAGTAGTATAGAAGACAGGGGATGGACTGAAGCTTTCTTT
d_call: -; v_call: TRBV11-2; clone_size: -; j_call: TRBJ1-1; cdr3_aa: CASSDRLSNTEAFF; cdr3_nt: TGTGCCAGCAGCGACAGGTTGTCGAACACTGAAGCTTTCTTT
d_call: TRBD2; v_call: TRBV18; clone_size: -; j_call: TRBJ2-1; cdr3_aa: CASSPSGVAGDRFF; cdr3_nt: TGTGCCAGCTCACCGAGCGGCGTAGCGGGAGACCGGTTCTTC
d_call: -; v_call: TRBV27; clone_size: few; j_call: TRBJ2-3; cdr3_aa: CASSATRIADTQYF; cdr3_nt: TGTGCCAGCAGTGCGACAAGGATCGCAGATACGCAGTATTTT
d_call: -; v_call: TRBV12-3/TRBV12-4; clone_size: -; j_call: TRBJ2-2; cdr3_aa: CASSFLRTGELFF; cdr3_nt: TGTGCCAGCAGTTTCTTGCGCACCGGGGAGCTGTTTTTT
d_call: TRBD2; v_call: TRBV28; clone_size: many; j_call: TRBJ2-7; cdr3_aa: CASSLASGRHEQYF; cdr3_nt: TGTGCCAGCAGTTTGGCTAGCGGGAGACACGAGCAGTACTTC
d_call: TRBD1; v_call: TRBV2; clone_size: many; j_call: TRBJ1-2; cdr3_aa: CASSKDRGGWDNYGYTF; cdr3_nt: TGTGCCAGCAGCAAGGACAGGGGAGGATGGGATAACTATGGCTACACCTTC
d_call: -; v_call: TRBV20-1; clone_size: -; j_call: TRBJ2-7; cdr3_aa: CSASWSLEQYF; cdr3_nt: TGCAGTGCTAGTTGGTCCCTCGAGCAGTACTTC
d_call: TRBD1; v_call: TRBV28; clone_size: many; j_call: TRBJ1-1; cdr3_aa: CASSFGGQGNTEAFF; cdr3_nt: TGTGCCAGCAGTTTCGGAGGACAGGGGAACACTGAAGCTTTCTTT
d_call: -; v_call: TRBV29-1; clone_size: -; j_call: TRBJ2-3; cdr3_aa: CSVRGTDTQYF; cdr3_nt: TGCAGCGTTCGAGGCACAGATACGCAGTATTTT
d_call: TRBD1; v_call: TRBV9; clone_size: once; j_call: TRBJ2-2; cdr3_aa: CASSVVPGGTGELFF; cdr3_nt: TGTGCCAGCAGCGTAGTTCCAGGGGGTACCGGGGAGCTGTTTTTT
d_call: -; v_call: TRBV19; clone_size: -; j_call: TRBJ2-1; cdr3_aa: CASGAQGRRGEQFF; cdr3_nt: TGTGCCAGTGGAGCACAGGGAAGGAGGGGTGAGCAGTTCTTC
d_call: TRBD2; v_call: TRBV12-3/TRBV12-4; clone_size: -; j_call: TRBJ2-7; cdr3_aa: CASSLKGSGIREQYF; cdr3_nt: TGTGCCAGCAGTTTAAAGGGTAGCGGGATAAGAGAGCAGTACTTC
d_call: TRBD2; v_call: TRBV20-1; clone_size: few; j_call: TRBJ2-1; cdr3_aa: CSASAGTSGTNEQFF; cdr3_nt: TGCAGTGCTAGCGCCGGGACTAGCGGCACAAATGAGCAGTTCTTC
d_call: TRBD2; v_call: TRBV9; clone_size: few; j_call: TRBJ2-3; cdr3_aa: CASSIGLAGARDTQYF; cdr3_nt: TGTGCCAGCAGCATTGGACTAGCGGGAGCAAGGGATACGCAGTATTTT
d_call: -; v_call: TRBV7-9; clone_size: few; j_call: TRBJ2-5; cdr3_aa: CASSFDGSETQYF; cdr3_nt: TGTGCCAGCAGCTTCGACGGGTCCGAGACCCAGTACTTC
d_call: -; v_call: TRBV5-1; clone_size: -; j_call: TRBJ1-1; cdr3_aa: CASSLETSGVGAFF; cdr3_nt: TGCGCCAGCAGCTTGGAAACTTCAGGGGTGGGGGCTTTCTTT
d_call: TRBD1; v_call: TRBV24-1; clone_size: -; j_call: TRBJ1-2; cdr3_aa: CATSDTGTGYGYTF; cdr3_nt: TGTGCCACCAGTGACACCGGGACAGGCTATGGCTACACCTTC
d_call: -; v_call: TRBV3-1; clone_size: few; j_call: TRBJ1-2; cdr3_aa: CASSLYAGVNYGYTF; cdr3_nt: TGTGCCAGCAGCTTGTACGCGGGGGTAAACTATGGCTACACCTTC
d_call: TRBD2; v_call: TRBV20-1; clone_size: -; j_call: TRBJ2-2; cdr3_aa: CSFEREVSGELFF; cdr3_nt: TGCAGTTTCGAGCGGGAGGTGTCCGGGGAGCTGTTTTTT
d_call: -; v_call: TRBV28; clone_size: many; j_call: TRBJ2-1; cdr3_aa: CASRGVDNEQFF; cdr3_nt: TGTGCCAGCAGGGGGGTGGACAATGAGCAGTTCTTC
d_call: TRBD1; v_call: TRBV5-1; clone_size: -; j_call: TRBJ1-1; cdr3_aa: CASANTGVNTEAFF; cdr3_nt: TGCGCCAGCGCGAATACAGGGGTGAACACTGAAGCTTTCTTT
d_call: -; v_call: TRBV7-9; clone_size: -; j_call: TRBJ1-1; cdr3_aa: CASSAIGKGAGTEAFF; cdr3_nt: TGTGCCAGCAGCGCCATAGGTAAAGGGGCGGGCACTGAAGCTTTCTTT
d_call: TRBD2; v_call: TRBV11-2; clone_size: many; j_call: TRBJ2-3; cdr3_aa: CASTRLADSTDTQYF; cdr3_nt: TGTGCCAGCACACGACTAGCGGACAGCACAGATACGCAGTATTTT
d_call: TRBD1; v_call: TRBV18; clone_size: -; j_call: TRBJ1-6; cdr3_aa: CASSTGGHNSPLHF; cdr3_nt: TGTGCCAGCTCGACAGGGGGACATAATTCACCCCTCCACTTT
d_call: -; v_call: TRBV24-1; clone_size: -; j_call: TRBJ2-5; cdr3_aa: CATSVGQGIEQQETQYF; cdr3_nt: TGTGCCACCAGTGTAGGCCAGGGGATTGAGCAACAGGAGACCCAGTACTTC
d_call: -; v_call: TRBV7-6; clone_size: -; j_call: TRBJ1-5; cdr3_aa: CASSPGGGVNQPQHF; cdr3_nt: TGTGCCAGCAGCCCCGGGGGGGGGGTAAATCAGCCCCAGCATTTT
d_call: TRBD1; v_call: TRBV28; clone_size: few; j_call: TRBJ1-2; cdr3_aa: CASSSGQGHDYGYTF; cdr3_nt: TGTGCCAGCAGTTCGGGACAGGGGCATGACTATGGCTACACCTTC
d_call: TRBD1; v_call: TRBV29-1; clone_size: few; j_call: TRBJ2-7; cdr3_aa: CSAIGTGKNYEQYF; cdr3_nt: TGCAGCGCTATAGGGACAGGGAAAAACTACGAGCAGTACTTC
d_call: TRBD1; v_call: TRBV20-1; clone_size: -; j_call: TRBJ2-7; cdr3_aa: CGARGDRGHYEQYF; cdr3_nt: TGCGGTGCTAGGGGTGACAGGGGGCACTACGAGCAGTACTTC